This note documents a single T cell receptor (beta chain) sequence. The clone's antigen remains unknown. The junction departs from germline at one end; a sequencing error may be responsible. Ficoll-Paque density gradient centrifugation was used to isolate PBMCs. The CDR3 starts with the cysteine, ends with the phenylalanine, and has 15 residues. CDR3 DNA only is kept here, 45 bases in frame from base 1. The germline V gene (reference sequence) supplies CDR1 MNHNY and CDR2 SVGAGI. The data were taken from a study of T-cell memory formation after mild COVID-19 (dated by TCRdb to the early 2020s). In terms of the full investigation: TCR sequence clusters from the two donors were largely donor specific. In a couple of donors, T-cell clones that expanded and contracted after mild COVID-19 were followed by sequencing TCRalpha and TCRbeta repertoires longitudinally. The cohort was made up of two young adult volunteers, one female and one male, who were previously healthy. What the work shows at the level of the full study, not this receptor alone: The study included only a couple of mild cases, and larger cohorts that include severe cases with pre-infection samples were judged to be necessary. From day 15 to 85, contracting clones showed balanced CD4/CD8 phenotypes, whereas a second wave of clones that expanded from day 15 to 37 leaned towards CD4+. Whether the second-wave clones peaking on day 37 were SARS-CoV-2 specific was not confirmed. Some responding clones were detected in pre-infection memory, suggesting pre-existing cross-reactive memory T cells joined the SARS-CoV-2 response. Contracting CD4+ clones were located mainly in the CM and EM memory subsets, whereas CD8+ clones were found to be enriched in EMRA.

Sequencing instrument: Illumina NovaSeq 6000. TCRalpha and TCRbeta cDNA libraries were constructed by 5'RACE with constant-segment primers, with sample barcodes and unique molecular identifiers being introduced. RNA was extracted from every sample with Trizol reagent. The libraries were amplified in two PCR steps, and the second step added a second sample barcode and Illumina TruSeq adapters. Libraries were sequenced on an Illumina NovaSeq with 2 x 150 bp paired-end reads. Per the source publication's procedure: The reads were demultiplexed and collapsed into UMI-guided consensus sequences using migec v1.2.7. With mixcr v2.1.11, UMI consensuses were aligned to TRA and TRB V and J templates and assembled into clonotypes. Clonotypes were classified as expanded or contracted when called significant by both edgeR and NoisET, with noise models trained on biological replicates. For edgeR calls, a false discovery rate-adjusted p below 0.01 and a log2 fold-change threshold of 1 were applied. As an exploratory analysis of dynamics, max-normalized trajectories of the 1000 most abundant clonotypes were examined with PCA combined with hierarchical clustering. Separately sequenced CD4+ and CD8+ repertoires were used to assign a CD4 or CD8 phenotype to each responding clone. TCRdb reran the public reads through fastp at Q25 and MiXCR, keeping productive beta chains. Each record represents a unique CDR3 protein, reported with the most common genes and DNA among its rows. Here the V and J calls rest on TCRdb's processing, not on the authors' analysis. The sample has approximately 250,000 distinct CDR3 sequences on record, approximately 15% of them singletons. The top ten hold roughly 21% of the sample.

The TCR originated in a man younger than 35 who had mild COVID-19 (a few samples of this study predate the infection). The sample titles of this study are shuffled in the database, so cell type and time point are left out; the donor was told from shared clones. Sequenced material: PBMCs or a T cell subset sorted from them (not recorded which). The chain joins TRBV6-6 to TRBJ1-4, with 10 central nucleotides matching TRBD1. The DNA sequence follows: TGTGCCAGCAGTTCCCAGGACAGGGGGGAGGAAAAACTGTATTTT. This gives the protein CASSSQDRGEEKLYF.